The T cell receptor beta chain under discussion was sequenced for a study of CD8 T cell repertoires and HIV-1 epitope variants. Study details: Control wells had CMV/EBV/flu peptides, negative Ebola AY9, or no peptide.

Profiling relied on immunoSEQ multiplex PCR, and the TCRdb table lists in-frame clones only, not all of them. This table holds approximately 5,000 clones, 64% found once. This clone was seen a few times. Its specificity is unknown. Study-wide results and limits: The TAALDMSHF plasma variant had no responses, unlike KF9 (roughly 5 clonotypes) and HW9 (one).

The CDR3 loop spans 12 amino acids. Per germline, CDR1 MDHEN and CDR2 SYDVKM. The V end lost 6 bases, the J end lost 6 bases, and 11 bases lay between the germline ends. J is TRBJ1-1 and V is TRBV28; D gene unclear. This TCR was recovered from a male donor with HIV. The sequenced sample was cultured CD8+ T cells derived from PBMCs. The CDR3 nucleotides read TGTGCCAGCAGAGGGATGAGGGCTGAAGCTTTCTTT. Translated: CASRGMRAEAFF.